This T cell receptor (beta chain) was captured in a study of T cell repertoires in aging, cancer and after chemotherapy. Overall study results and limits: Age-matched healthy donors had significantly more diverse, less clonal blood TCR repertoires than untreated cancer patients.

TCR beta rearrangements were amplified from peripheral blood genomic DNA. V lost 11 bases, J lost 3 bases, and 8 bases stayed unmatched. The CDR3 is made up of 13 amino acids. The germline V gene has CDR1 KGHDR and CDR2 SFDVKD. A mixed TRB-A/B primer pool amplified rearranged TRB by multiplex touch-down PCR. TCRdb re-called the multiplex PCR reads with MiXCR, one entry per CDR3 protein. The sample lists approximately 11,000 distinct CDR3 sequences, just under 30% occurring once. Concerning this clonotype itself: The antigen is not known.

What was sequenced was blood. This TCR was recovered from a human donor in good health. V gene TRBV24-1 combines with J gene TRBJ2-5; 7 bases match TRBD1. CDR3: CASGAGGKETQYF. The CDR3, as DNA: TGTGCCAGCGGTGCAGGGGGAAAAGAGACCCAGTACTTC.